Below are 11 T cell receptor beta chains sequenced from a single sample in a study of cytomegalovirus exposure and HLA in healthy donors. TCRdb's table, derived via immunoSEQ multiplex PCR, lists solely in-frame clones and lacks some. The data hold 99,000 or so clones, with 86% observed a single time. The sequenced material came from PBMCs. These receptors came from a woman aged 18 to 35 in good health and CMV-seropositive.

The chain is built from TRBV6-4 and TRBJ2-2; 10 bases align to TRBD2. This CDR3 is built from 14 residues. The V gene end was trimmed by 5 bases and the J gene end by 4 bases; junction bases not matched to a gene: 1. Germline V CDR1 and CDR2: MRHNA, SNTAGT. CDR3 protein: CASSWTSGTGELFF. CDR3 DNA: TGTGCCAGCAGTTGGACTAGCGGCACCGGGGAGCTGTTTTTT.

The table lists this clone with a few counts. The chain employs TRBV4-1 and TRBJ1-2; the D is unclear. V gave up 1 base and J gave up 8 bases, with 17 bases separating them. Germline V gene data show CDR1 as MGHRA and CDR2 as YSYEKL. The CDR3 extends over 15 amino acids. The CDR3 reads CASSQGQATMMGYTF. The CDR3 DNA reads TGCGCCAGCAGCCAAGGGCAGGCGACCATGATGGGCTACACCTTC.

The chain recombines TRBV2 with TRBJ2-3; 10 nucleotides line up with TRBD2. Trimming at V came to 7 bases and at J to 0 bases, leaving 4 bases not matched to a gene. This CDR3 comprises 15 residues. Germline CDR1 and CDR2: SNHLY and FYNNEI. CDR3 sequence reads: CASKQTSGSTDTQYF. The CDR3 bases are TGTGCCAGCAAGCAGACTAGCGGGAGCACAGATACGCAGTATTTT.

V gene TRBV4-1 combines with J gene TRBJ2-1; 7 bases line up with TRBD1. The length of the CDR3 is 15 residues. Looked up from germline, CDR1 is MGHRA and CDR2 is YSYEKL. The V segment lost 0 bases and the J segment 3 bases; nucleotides outside the gene matches: 2. CDR3 loop: CASSQDWDSYNEQFF. The CDR3 DNA reads TGCGCCAGCAGCCAAGATTGGGACAGCTACAATGAGCAGTTCTTC.

The V call is TRBV12-5, the J call TRBJ2-7, with D perhaps matching TRBD2 (6 bases). The CDR3 runs 15 residues. From germline, CDR1 is LGHNT and CDR2 FRNRAP. With 7 bases removed from V and 0 bases from J, the gap between germline ends came to 16 bases. This CDR3 reads CASVLAGRGSYEQYF. Here the CDR3 DNA reads TGTGCTAGTGTCCTCGCCGGGCGGGGCTCCTACGAGCAGTACTTC. The full variable domain, in which reference TRBV12-5 and TRBJ2-7 provide the parts outside the CDR3, is DARVTQTPRHKVTEMGQEVTMRCQPILGHNTVFWYRQTMMQGLELLAYFRNRAPLDDSGMPKDRFSAEMPDATLATLKIQPSEPRDSAVYFCASVLAGRGSYEQYFGPGTRLTVT.

The rearrangement uses TRBV15 and TRBJ2-7, with TRBD2 identical over 9 bases. This CDR3 contains 17 residues. Germline CDR1 is LNHNV and CDR2 is YYDKDF (reference sequence). The J segment lost 4 bases and the V segment lost 0 bases, leaving 10 bases of the junction unmatched. The CDR3: CATSRDRSSGRYYEQYF. The CDR3 DNA reads as TGTGCCACCAGCAGAGATCGAAGTAGCGGGAGATATTACGAGCAGTACTTC.

This chain links TRBV4-1 with TRBJ1-6, with unresolved D. The CDR3 contains 14 residues. Germline CDR1 and CDR2: MGHRA and YSYEKL. Trimming pared 1 base from V and 13 bases from J, leaving 14 bases between. CDR3 DNA: TGCGCCAGCAGCCAAGGTTCCAACGGTTCGCCCCTCCACTTT. It encodes CASSQGSNGSPLHF.

The chain links TRBV5-6 to TRBJ2-3; 12 bases agree with TRBD2. Germline V gene sequence: CDR1 SGHDT, CDR2 YYEEEE. The V segment lost 0 bases and the J segment 8 bases; nucleotides outside the gene matches: 1. The CDR3 is made up of 14 amino acids. CDR3 protein: CASSLGTSGVTQYF. The CDR3 DNA is TGTGCCAGCAGCTTGGGGACTAGCGGGGTTACGCAGTATTTT.

This clone was found a few times. The rearrangement links TRBV2 to TRBJ2-7; D possibly corresponds to TRBD1 (6 bases). Trimming shortened V by 2 bases and J by 4 bases, and 15 bases separated the two germline ends. This CDR3 is built from 15 residues. CDR1 is SNHLY and CDR2 is FYNNEI in the germline V gene. In DNA, the CDR3 is TGTGCCAGCAGTGAAAGTGGGACATCAGGGTACGAGCAGTACTTC. This encodes CASSESGTSGYEQYF.

This sequence joins TRBV7-9 and TRBJ2-7; 9 bases align to TRBD1. V shed 5 bases, J shed 1 base, and the junction held 12 bases outside the gene matches. Germline V gives CDR1 SEHNR, CDR2 FQNEAQ (reference sequence). CDR3 length: 17 residues. The CDR3 bases are TGTGCCAGCAGCGATTACAGGGGGCAACCTTGGTCCTACGAGCAGTACTTC. It translates to CASSDYRGQPWSYEQYF. Filled out from reference TRBV7-9 and TRBJ2-7, the complete variable domain reads DTGVSQNPRHKITKRGQNVTFRCDPISEHNRLYWYRQTLGQGPEFLTYFQNEAQLEKSRLLSDRFSAERPKGSFSTLEIQRTEQGDSAMYLCASSDYRGQPWSYEQYFGPGTRLTVT.

J is TRBJ1-3 and V is TRBV4-1; 8 nucleotides line up with TRBD1. This CDR3 comprises 22 residues. V gave up 0 bases and J gave up 1 base; unmatched junction bases: 20. Per the germline V gene, CDR1 is MGHRA and CDR2 is YSYEKL. CDR3 amino acids: CASSQDSTFGTGQGGSGNTIYF. CDR3 nucleotide sequence: TGCGCCAGCAGCCAAGATTCTACCTTCGGGACAGGCCAGGGAGGATCTGGAAACACCATATATTTT.